Sequencing of this T cell receptor (beta chain) was carried out in a study of T-cell memory formation after mild COVID-19. About the research overall: The TCR clusters were mostly specific to one donor. Study-wide results and limits: The authors left the SARS-CoV-2 specificity of second-wave clones peaking on day 37 unconfirmed. A second wave expanding day 15 to 37 was CD4+-biased; contracting clones were balanced. Mostly located in CM and EM were contracting CD4+ clones, with contracting CD8+ clones located in EMRA.

As regards this clonotype: What it recognizes is unknown.

CDR3 length: 15 residues. Germline CDR1 is SNHLY and CDR2 is FYNNEI. V lost 1 base and J 7 bases, leaving 14 bases between the germline ends. TCRdb re-analysed the 5' RACE reads in MiXCR, keeping a single row per CDR3 protein. Altogether about 290,000 distinct CDR3 sequences are present, around 15% being singletons, with the ten largest covering around a fifth. The clonotype was recovered from a man aged 18 to 29 who had mild COVID-19 (a few samples of this study predate the infection). Cell type and time point are not known. The chain carries TRBV2 and TRBJ1-5; tentatively, D is TRBD1 (5 bases). Sample: PBMCs or a T cell subset sorted from them (not recorded which). The CDR3: CASSEGQGSGQPQHF. CDR3 nucleotides: TGTGCCAGCAGTGAAGGTCAGGGAAGTGGACAGCCCCAGCATTTT.